This T cell receptor (beta chain) was sequenced for a study of shared clonotypes between healthy human individuals. With 7 bases clipped from V and 6 bases from J, the junction kept 5 bases outside the gene matches. Looked up from germline, CDR1 is WSHSY and CDR2 is SAAADI. This CDR3 has 14 residues. Naive CD8 cells were CD45RO-negative, positively selected for CCR7, excluding terminally differentiated effector memory CD45RA+ cells. TCRdb's table, derived via immunoSEQ multiplex PCR, lists solely in-frame clones and lacks some. The sample has approximately 590,000 clones; over 95% are singletons. This receptor was obtained from a woman aged 25 to 39 in good health. The sample comprised naive CD8+ T cells sorted from blood. V usage is TRBV10-2 and J usage is TRBJ2-1; 11 nucleotides match TRBD2. CDR3 residues: CASTPSGRPNEQFF. The CDR3 nucleotides are TGCGCCAGCACCCCTAGCGGGAGGCCCAATGAGCAGTTCTTC.